This T cell receptor beta chain derives from a study of blood T cell repertoires in COVID-19 (dated by TCRdb to 2019 to 2021). Concerning the study at large: Samples from collaborators originated in the United States, Italy and Spain and spanned both the acute and convalescent phases of COVID-19. The material from the prospective study consisted of cDNA or gDNA derived from T cells, B-cell-depleted T cells, or PBMCs. The dataset comprised deeply sampled blood TCRbeta repertoires from subjects exposed to, actively infected with, or recovered from COVID-19. A freely available public database, intended as a resource for researchers studying the immune response to SARS-CoV-2, is where the repertoires were released. The samples were drawn from the first 160 participants of the ongoing ImmuneRACE study and from 1,254 subjects provided by 6 global collaborators. Nearly every sample came with metadata listing a de-identified subject ID, COVID-19 status, age in years and sex. Where available, HLA class I and class II types were obtained from metadata supplied by the sample provider rather than from assay-based typing. Points the paper makes about the study in general: The quantity of clinical and demographic metadata differed by source and by participant and was supplied without curation.

Reading from cysteine to phenylalanine, the CDR3 counts 15 amino acids. Of the read, only the CDR3 DNA is kept; its 45 bases are in frame from base 1. Reading the germline V gene gives CDR1 SGDLS and CDR2 YYNGEE. V drops 4 bases and J drops 8 bases, leaving 18 bases in between. Each collaborating institution followed its own protocols to collect whole blood in K2EDTA tubes. For TCRbeta analysis, collaborators shipped samples in one of three forms: frozen whole blood, isolated PBMCs, or DNA extracted from either of those sample types. Comments on this clone: Its recognized antigen is unknown. Base-call qualities are not available, and no considerably larger clone is one nucleotide away.

The immunoSEQ Assay, a bias-controlled multiplex PCR, was used to amplify TCRbeta CDR3 regions from genomic DNA. On the study's bioinformatics: The number of nucleated cells in each sample was estimated from the amplification of reference gene primers within the assay. To quantify the absolute abundance of each unique TCRbeta CDR3 rearrangement, sequence reads were collapsed and filtered. For each sample, productive Simpson clonality was calculated as the square root of Simpson's diversity index over productive rearrangements. In TCRdb, the immuneACCESS table is reduced to in-frame sequences with V and J assigned. These tables do not hold every clone; where another copy was compared, an unresolved V gene accounts for under half, and the others remain unexplained. V and J calls plus clone size are reproduced from that table; the DNA served to infer D and trimming. The sample includes around 71,000 clones, with about four fifths observed a single time. The ten largest clonotypes hold roughly 27% of the sample.

The chain links TRBV9 with TRBJ1-4, with TRBD1 perhaps the D gene, on 5 matching bases. This receptor was obtained from a man between 65 and 79 years old with acute or convalescent COVID-19. Sequences were obtained from peripheral blood. The CDR3 is CASSPGEPPYEKLFF. The sequenced DNA is TGTGCCAGCAGCCCGGGGGAACCTCCTTACGAAAAACTGTTTTTT.